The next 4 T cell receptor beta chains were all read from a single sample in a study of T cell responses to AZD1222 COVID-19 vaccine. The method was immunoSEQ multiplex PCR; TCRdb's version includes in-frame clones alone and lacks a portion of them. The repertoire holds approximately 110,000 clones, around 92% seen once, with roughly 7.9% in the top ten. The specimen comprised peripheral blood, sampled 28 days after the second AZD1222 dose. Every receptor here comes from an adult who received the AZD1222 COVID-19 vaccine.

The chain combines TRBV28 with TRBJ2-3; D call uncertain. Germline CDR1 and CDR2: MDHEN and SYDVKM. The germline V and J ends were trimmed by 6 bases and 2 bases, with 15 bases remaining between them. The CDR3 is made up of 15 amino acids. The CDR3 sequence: CASSPGVYHTDTQYF. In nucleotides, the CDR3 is TGTGCCAGCAGCCCAGGTGTCTATCACACAGATACGCAGTATTTT. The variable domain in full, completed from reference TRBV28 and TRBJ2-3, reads DVKVTQSSRYLVKRTGEKVFLECVQDMDHENMFWYRQDPGLGLRLIYFSYDVKMKEKGDIPEGYSVSREKKERFSLILESASTNQTSMYLCASSPGVYHTDTQYFGPGTRLTVL.

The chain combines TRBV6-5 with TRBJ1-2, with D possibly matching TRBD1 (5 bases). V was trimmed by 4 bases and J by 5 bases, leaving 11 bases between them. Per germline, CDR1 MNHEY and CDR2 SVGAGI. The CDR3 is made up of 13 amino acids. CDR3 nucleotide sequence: TGTGCCAGCAGTTTGGGGGAACTATATGGCTACACCTTC. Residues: CASSLGELYGYTF.

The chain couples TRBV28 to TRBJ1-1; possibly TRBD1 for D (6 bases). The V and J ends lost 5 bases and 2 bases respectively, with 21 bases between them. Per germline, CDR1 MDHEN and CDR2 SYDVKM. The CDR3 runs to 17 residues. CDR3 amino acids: CASSGPEGRDTNTEAFF. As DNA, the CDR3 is TGTGCCAGCAGTGGGCCGGAGGGACGGGACACAAACACTGAAGCTTTCTTT.

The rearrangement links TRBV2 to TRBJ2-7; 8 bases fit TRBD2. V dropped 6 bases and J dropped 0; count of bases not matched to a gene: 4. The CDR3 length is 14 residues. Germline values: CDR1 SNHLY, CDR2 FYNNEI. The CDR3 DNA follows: TGTGCCAGCAGAGAGCGGGAGAGCTCCTACGAGCAGTACTTC. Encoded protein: CASRERESSYEQYF.